This T cell receptor (beta chain) comes out of a study of PD-1 blockade in classical Hodgkin lymphoma. All patients relapsed after autologous stem cell transplantation, and brentuximab vedotin exposure varied. The assay was immunoSEQ multiplex PCR, and TCRdb's table has in-frame clones only and misses some. The data show about 110,000 clones, roughly nine tenths seen once. The sequence was collected from a human donor with classical Hodgkin lymphoma. Sequencing used peripheral blood mononuclear cells (PBMCs), obtained before the second cycle of nivolumab.

For the CDR3, the DNA is TGTGCCAGCAGCACCTGGACAGCGAACACTGAAGCTTTCTTT. Translating gives CASSTWTANTEAFF. V is TRBV5-5 and J is TRBJ1-1; possible D gene TRBD1, 6 bases. Germline loops: CDR1 SGHKS, CDR2 YYEKEE (reference sequence). V was clipped by 4 bases and J by 1 base, with 11 bases between them. The CDR3 runs to 14 residues.